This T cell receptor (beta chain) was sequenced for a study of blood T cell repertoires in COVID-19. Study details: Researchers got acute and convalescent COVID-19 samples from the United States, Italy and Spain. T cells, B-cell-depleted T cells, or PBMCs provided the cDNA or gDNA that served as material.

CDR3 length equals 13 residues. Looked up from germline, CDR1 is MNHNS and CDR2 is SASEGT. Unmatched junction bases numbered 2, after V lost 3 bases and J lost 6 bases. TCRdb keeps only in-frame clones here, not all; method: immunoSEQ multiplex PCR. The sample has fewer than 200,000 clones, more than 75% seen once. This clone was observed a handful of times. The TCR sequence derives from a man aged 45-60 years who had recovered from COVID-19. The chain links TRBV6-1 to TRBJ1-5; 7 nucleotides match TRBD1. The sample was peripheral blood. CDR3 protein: CASSETGSQPQHF. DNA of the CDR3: TGTGCCAGCAGTGAGACAGGGAGTCAGCCCCAGCATTTT.